The text below deals with one T cell receptor beta chain. Its antigen is currently unknown. This sample is drawn from a study of CD8+ T cells in alopecia areata. Study-level results: Compared with mice, patients displayed less clear TCR sharing, possibly for HLA-related reasons.

PBMCs served as the source from which CD4+ and CD8+ T cells were sorted. RNA, once extracted, was reverse transcribed into cDNA for use as the sequencing template. TCRdb's copy holds only in-frame clones and misses some; the assay was immunoSEQ multiplex PCR. The sample has about 110,000 clones, approximately 50% seen once; the top ten hold about 23%. V shed 5 bases and J shed 0 bases, with 12 bases lying between them. The CDR3 covers 15 residues. CDR1 and CDR2 (germline): MGHDK, SYGVNS. Sequencing input: NKG2D-low CD8+ T cells sorted from blood. The rearrangement uses TRBV25-1 and TRBJ2-3; possible D gene TRBD1, 5 bases. This clonotype was sampled from a human donor with alopecia areata. CDR3 nucleotides: TGTGCCAGCAGTTTGCAGGGAACTAGCACAGATACGCAGTATTTT. Its protein product is CASSLQGTSTDTQYF.